Below, 30 T cell receptor delta chains from the same sample are listed, as sequenced in a study of gamma-delta chains in newborns, infants, children. TCRdb re-called the reads through CATT. Of 5,800 or so delta-chain clones in the sample, 0.35% to 0.5% are singletons; the top ten hold 11% to 15%. The sequenced sample was blood. The source of these receptors is a child who was a newborn, infant or young child, either healthy, febrile or measles-vaccinated (not recorded which).

On this clone: The DNA is left out, because the CDR3 cannot be placed on it with certainty; the CDR3 is given as TCRdb lists it. No V gene call is available, although the J gene is TRDJ3; TRDD3, the table's D call, was not compared with the DNA. With termini counted, the CDR3 has 23 amino acids. The CDR3 protein is CSVLLCSKPYWGYAGWDTRQMFF.

With respect to this clone: A far larger clone is one nucleotide away, so this likely arose from a read error. This same CDR3 is encoded by further DNA sequences in the sample. V and J are TRDV2 and TRDJ2, with TRDD3 matching over 8 bases. This CDR3 spans 14 amino acids. Germline V gene data show CDR1 as GEAIGNYY and CDR2 as EKD. In nucleotides, the CDR3 is TGTGCTTGTGACACCTGGGGGATGACAGCACAACTCTTCTTT. Protein sequence: CACDTWGMTAQLFF.

This clone is categorized as medium-sized. Other DNA sequences of this sample code for an identical CDR3. J is TRDJ3 and V is TRDV2; TRDD3 aligns across 7 bases. Germline lookup yields CDR1 GEAIGNYY and CDR2 EKD. This CDR3 comprises 20 residues. V shed 0 bases and J 0 bases; nucleotides not matched to a gene: 10. The CDR3 DNA reads TGTGCCTGTGACACCGCCCTGGGGGGCCAGAGCTCCTGGGACACCCGACAGATGTTTTTC. Its translation is CACDTALGGQSSWDTRQMFF.

With respect to this clone: TCRdb's protein for this DNA is that of a much larger clone and differs from the translation at residue 9, likely a read error; the protein shown is the DNA translation. This chain uses TRDV2 with TRDJ2, with 10 bases aligning to TRDD3. The CDR3 covers 17 residues. Germline values: CDR1 GEAIGNYY, CDR2 EKD. V lost 3 bases, J lost 3 bases, and 9 bases stayed unmatched. The DNA of the CDR3 is TGTGCCTGTGACTTACTGGGGGATGCGCCGATGACAGCACAACTCTTCTTT. Its protein is CACDLLGDAPMTAQLFF.

This clone has more than one count but fewer than ten. Given a much more abundant clone one base away, this may be a read error. Other DNA sequences in this specimen translate into the identical CDR3. CDR3 loop: CACDTLLLRDTLSGWDTRQMFF. The DNA for the CDR3 is TGTGCCTGTGACACTCTACTTTTACGGGATACCCTTTCGGGCTGGGACACCCGACAGATGTTTTTC. The chain joins TRDV2 to TRDJ3, with 7 bases lining up with TRDD3. There are 22 residues in the CDR3. With 1 base clipped from V and 3 bases from J, the junction kept 20 bases outside the gene matches. Germline-derived CDR1 and CDR2 are GEAIGNYY and EKD.

This clone was found a few times. A far larger clone is just one base off, so this is likely a read error. The sample carries other DNA sequences with the same CDR3. The chain couples TRDV2 to TRDJ3, with TRDD3 matching over 12 bases. This CDR3 has 19 amino acids. Germline V gives CDR1 GEAIGNYY, CDR2 EKD. Written as DNA, the CDR3 is TGTGCCTGTGACGTACTGGGGGATACAAGCTCCTGGGACACCCGACAAATGTTTTTC. Translation: CACDVLGDTSSWDTRQMFF.

A remark on this clone: This clone may be a read error of a much larger clone one base away. This specimen includes other DNA sequences encoding the same CDR3. This sequence joins TRDV2 and TRDJ3; a possible D gene is TRDD3 (6 bases). The CDR3 has 20 amino acids. Germline V gene data show CDR1 as GEAIGNYY and CDR2 as EKD. The CDR3 DNA sequence: TGTGCGTGTGACGCGGTGGGGGCCTCTGAGAGCTCCTGGGACACCCGACAGATGTTTTTC. This sequence encodes CACDAVGASESSWDTRQMFF.

Turning to this clone: TCRdb's protein, taken from a much larger clone, differs from this DNA's translation at residue 12, likely owing to a read error; the protein displayed comes from the DNA. The chain uses TRDV2 and TRDJ1, with 8 nucleotides matching TRDD3. The CDR3 contains 17 residues. After removal of 0 bases from V and 3 bases from J, the junction contained 11 bases not matched to a gene. CDR1 and CDR2 (germline): GEAIGNYY, EKD. The CDR3 region has the DNA TGTGCCTGTGACACCGTATGGGGGATGCCGTACGCCGATAAACTCATCTTT. Protein: CACDTVWGMPYADKLIF.

As for this clone: This may arise from a read error, as a much more abundant clone is one base away. This chain joins TRDV2 and TRDJ3; 11 nucleotides align to TRDD3. The CDR3 runs 20 residues. Germline CDR1 is GEAIGNYY and CDR2 is EKD. This chain's CDR3 is CACDTVLGDTFSWDARQMFF. For the CDR3, the DNA is TGTGCCTGTGACACCGTTCTGGGGGATACCTTCTCCTGGGACGCCCGACAGATGTTTTTC.

This clone was counted between two and nine times. This is likely an artifact of a read error, given a far larger clone one base away. The chain couples TRDV2 to TRDJ3, with 11 bases aligning to TRDD3. CDR3 length equals 20 residues. The germline CDR1 and CDR2 sequences are GEAIGNYY and EKD. The CDR3 region is CACGTVLGDNSSWDTRQMFF. The CDR3 nucleotides are TGTGCCTGTGGCACCGTACTGGGGGATAATAGCTCCTGGGACACCCGACAGATGTTTTTC.

Remarks on this clone: This DNA's translation differs at residue 16 from TCRdb's protein, which comes from a much larger clone; a read error is likely, and the protein shown is translated from the DNA. The chain joins TRDV2 to TRDJ3; 9 bases fit TRDD3. This CDR3 is built from 19 residues. Germline V lookup: CDR1 GEAIGNYY, CDR2 EKD. CDR3 nucleotide sequence: TGTGCCTGTGACACCGCTGGGGGATTTGGCTCCTGGGACACCCGACGGATGTTTTTC. This translates into CACDTAGGFGSWDTRRMFF.

This clone has only a few counts. A much larger clone differs from this one at a single base, so this may be a read error. Other DNA sequences within the sample encode an identical CDR3. The gene calls are TRDV2 and TRDJ3; D possibly corresponds to TRDD3 (6 bases). This CDR3 spans 19 amino acids. Looked up from germline, CDR1 is GEAIGNYY and CDR2 is EKD. Deletions cut 2 bases from V and 0 bases from J, with 16 bases between. CDR3 region: CACDILGGPPSWDTRQMFF. The CDR3 region has the DNA TGTGCCTGTGACATACTGGGAGGTCCTCCCTCCTGGGACACCCGACAGATGTTTTTC.

This clone has a handful of counts. A single base separates this from a much larger clone, so it may be a read error. Other DNA sequences in the sample encode the same CDR3. The CDR3 here is CACGTYWGIQGSWDTRQMFF. CDR3 bases: TGTGCCTGTGGCACCTACTGGGGGATACAGGGCTCCTGGGACACCCGACAGATGTTTTTC. The chain has TRDV2 and TRDJ3; the match to TRDD3 covers 12 bases. This CDR3 has 20 amino acids. CDR1 is GEAIGNYY and CDR2 is EKD in the germline V gene.

A note on this clone: The TCRdb record carries a much larger clone's protein, which differs from this DNA's translation at residue 12; a read error is the likely cause, and the protein listed here is the DNA translation. This rearrangement joins TRDV2 to TRDJ3, with a weak D call TRDD3 (6 bases). This CDR3 spans 17 amino acids. Germline CDR1 GEAIGNYY, CDR2 EKD. The CDR3: CACDTTGGYWDIRQMFF. The CDR3 nucleotides are TGTGCCTGTGACACCACTGGAGGATACTGGGACATCCGACAGATGTTTTTC.

Only a few counts were recorded for this clone. A much larger clone lies one base from this, so it may be a read error. CDR3 region: CACDVLGDTNESSWDTRQMFF. CDR3 nucleotides: TGTGCCTGTGACGTACTGGGGGATACGAACGAGAGCTCCTGGGACACCCGACAGATGTTTTTC. This chain links TRDV2 with TRDJ3; 13 bases line up with TRDD3. Germline CDR1 is GEAIGNYY and CDR2 is EKD. This CDR3 is built from 21 residues. V was pared by 3 bases and J by 0 bases, with 10 bases of the junction left unmatched.

The sample holds a few counts of this clone. A far larger clone is one base from this, pointing to a likely read error. Other DNA sequences within the sample encode an identical CDR3. V is TRDV2 and J is TRDJ3, with 12 bases fitting TRDD3. The CDR3 is 19 amino acids. V lost 7 bases, J lost 3 bases, and 12 bases stayed unmatched. Germline V gives CDR1 GEAIGNYY, CDR2 EKD. CDR3 sequence (DNA): TGTGCCTGCGACGAAGTACTGGGGGATACCTGCTGGGACACCCGACAGATGTTTTTC. Encoded protein: CACDEVLGDTCWDTRQMFF.

This clone has ten or more counts. This same CDR3 is encoded by further DNA sequences in the sample. This chain links TRDV3 with TRDJ1, with D possibly TRDD3 on 6 matching bases. V dropped 2 bases and J dropped 0 bases, with 22 bases sitting between them. CDR3 length equals 17 residues. Looked up from germline, CDR1 is TVYSNPD and CDR2 is GDNSRS (reference sequence). In DNA, the CDR3 is TGTGCCTTTGCCCCCTACGCTGGGGAAGAATACACCGATAAACTCATCTTT. This translates into CAFAPYAGEEYTDKLIF.

This clone is categorized as large. At the DNA level, this CDR3 is encoded by other sequences in the same sample as well. This chain joins TRDV2 and TRDJ3; TRDD3 matches 7 bases. V dropped 1 base and J dropped 1; count of bases not matched to a gene: 0. This CDR3 is built from 16 residues. The germline gives CDR1 GEAIGNYY, CDR2 EKD. CDR3 in amino acids: CACDTGGSWDTRQMFF. The CDR3 DNA reads as TGTGCCTGTGACACTGGGGGATCCTGGGACACCCGACAGATGTTTTTC.

This clone was found a few times. This may stem from a read error, because a much larger clone lies one nucleotide away. J is TRDJ3 and V is TRDV1; D might be TRDD3 (5 bases). Deletions cut 4 bases from V and 1 base from J, with 26 bases between. Per the germline V gene, CDR1 is TSWWSYY and CDR2 is QGS. This CDR3 comprises 22 residues. The CDR3 spells CALGASSQVLVDRSWDTRQMFF. CDR3 DNA sequence: TGTGCTCTTGGGGCCTCTTCTCAAGTACTGGTGGATAGGTCCTGGGACACCCGACAGATGTTTTTC.

This clone was counted only a few times. It is likely a read error: a sequence one base away is far more abundant. Other DNA sequences in this specimen translate into the identical CDR3. The V gene is TRDV2, the J gene TRDJ2; 12 bases are a match to TRDD3. V gave up 2 bases and J gave up 0 bases; unmatched junction bases: 9. The CDR3 contains 19 residues. Germline CDR1 is GEAIGNYY and CDR2 is EKD. CDR3 bases: TGTGCCTGTGACATCCTACTGGGGGATACTGGGGCTTTGACAGCACAACTCTTCTTT. Translated, it gives CACDILLGDTGALTAQLFF.

On this clone: One base separates it from a far larger clone, so it is likely a read error. Other DNA sequences in the same sample also yield this CDR3. This rearrangement joins TRDV2 to TRDJ3, with 8 positions matching TRDD3. The CDR3 length is 20 residues. Germline V CDR1 and CDR2: GEAIGNYY, EKD. The CDR3 here is CACDTAPLGASSWDTRQMFF. DNA for the CDR3: TGCGCCTGTGACACCGCCCCACTGGGGGCCAGCTCCTGGGACACCCGACAGATGTTTTTC.

With regard to this clone: The protein recorded in TCRdb matches a much larger clone and deviates from this DNA's translation at residue 4, suggesting a read error; the protein here is obtained by translating the DNA. This CDR3 is CACGTGGHTSWDTRQMFF. In DNA form, the CDR3 reads TGTGCCTGTGGCACCGGGGGACACACCTCCTGGGACACCCGACAGATGTTTTTC. This chain joins TRDV2 and TRDJ3, with D possibly TRDD3 on 6 matching bases. The CDR3 spans 18 residues. CDR1 is GEAIGNYY and CDR2 is EKD in the germline V gene.

This clone was counted only a few times. A far larger clone differs by one base, so this is likely a read error. This sample also contains other DNA sequences that code for the same CDR3. The V call is TRDV2, the J call TRDJ3, with 11 nucleotides matching TRDD3. V lost 1 base to trimming and J lost 0 bases; unmatched junction nucleotides: 7. Germline lookup yields CDR1 GEAIGNYY and CDR2 EKD. This CDR3 spans 20 amino acids. The DNA of the CDR3 is TGTGCCTGTGACACTGCTGATACTGGGGGATACTCCTGGGACACCCGACAGATGTTTTTC. Translation: CACDTADTGGYSWDTRQMFF.

Only a few counts were recorded for this clone. A far larger clone is only one base removed, so a read error is likely. Within the sample, other DNA sequences also encode this same CDR3. The DNA of the CDR3 is TGTGCCTGTGACTGGGGGCCTACCGATAAACTCATCTTT. Its translation: CACDWGPTDKLIF. V gene TRDV2 combines with J gene TRDJ1; D is perhaps TRDD3 (6 bases). V was clipped by 3 bases and J by 2 bases, with 9 bases between them. Germline V gene data show CDR1 as GEAIGNYY and CDR2 as EKD. CDR3 size: 13 residues.

This clone appeared a few times. A clone one base away is much larger, so this may be a read error. V usage is TRDV2 and J usage is TRDJ3; D remains ambiguous. Trimming took off 6 bases at V and 0 bases at J, with 17 bases between the two ends. The CDR3 totals 18 residues. Looked up from germline, CDR1 is GEAIGNYY and CDR2 is EKD. The CDR3 coding sequence is TGTGCCTGTACCCGGCTGGTGCACAGCTCCTGGGACACCCGACAGATGTTTTTC. Translation gives CACTRLVHSSWDTRQMFF.

This clone has more than one count but fewer than ten. TCRdb's listed protein matches a much larger clone and diverges from this DNA's translation at residue 3, likely through a read error; the protein shown comes from the DNA. The chain has TRDV2 and TRDJ3, with 11 bases matching TRDD3. Germline V gives CDR1 GEAIGNYY, CDR2 EKD. The CDR3 runs to 18 residues. The CDR3 region is CARDTLLGDNWDTRQMFF. The CDR3 nucleotides are TGTGCCCGTGACACGTTACTGGGGGATAACTGGGACACCCGACAGATGTTTTTC.

In the case of this clone: A far larger clone is off by one base, so a read error is likely. The same CDR3 can be traced to other DNA sequences in this sample. V and J are TRDV2 and TRDJ1; D may be TRDD3 (5 bases). CDR3 length equals 16 residues. With 3 bases removed from V and 0 bases from J, the gap between germline ends came to 16 bases. Germline lookup yields CDR1 GEAIGNYY and CDR2 EKD. In nucleotides, the CDR3 is TGTGCCTGTGACTTACTTGGGGCCCTGTACACCGATAAACTCATCTTT. It encodes CACDLLGALYTDKLIF.

A few counts support this clone. A read error is likely here: a far larger clone is one base away. This CDR3 is also generated by other DNA sequences in the sample. CDR3 sequence reads: CACDTLGDSTAQLFF. The CDR3 DNA follows: TGTGCCTGCGACACCTTGGGGGATTCGACAGCACAACTCTTCTTT. This chain joins TRDV2 and TRDJ2, with 8 bases identical to TRDD3. Germline assignment: CDR1 GEAIGNYY and CDR2 EKD. The CDR3 covers 15 residues.

This clone showed up just a few times. One base away lies a much larger clone, so this may be a sequencing read error. Additional DNA sequences in this sample encode the identical CDR3. The rearrangement joins TRDV2 to TRDJ3; perhaps TRDD3 as D (6 bases). Germline assignment: CDR1 GEAIGNYY and CDR2 EKD. This CDR3 spans 17 amino acids. The CDR3 reads CACDSTGTSWDTRQMFF. The CDR3 DNA is TGCGCCTGTGACTCTACTGGGACCTCCTGGGACACCCGACAGATGTTTTTC.

This clone appeared many times. V gene TRDV2 combines with J gene TRDJ3; TRDD3 aligns across 13 bases. The CDR3 runs to 21 residues. CDR1 is GEAIGNYY, CDR2 EKD, per germline. V lost 2 bases to trimming and J lost 0 bases; unmatched junction nucleotides: 9. The CDR3 nucleotides are TGTGCCTGTGACAACGTACTGGGGGATACGCTGGGCTCCTGGGACACCCGACAGATGTTTTTC. Protein sequence: CACDNVLGDTLGSWDTRQMFF.